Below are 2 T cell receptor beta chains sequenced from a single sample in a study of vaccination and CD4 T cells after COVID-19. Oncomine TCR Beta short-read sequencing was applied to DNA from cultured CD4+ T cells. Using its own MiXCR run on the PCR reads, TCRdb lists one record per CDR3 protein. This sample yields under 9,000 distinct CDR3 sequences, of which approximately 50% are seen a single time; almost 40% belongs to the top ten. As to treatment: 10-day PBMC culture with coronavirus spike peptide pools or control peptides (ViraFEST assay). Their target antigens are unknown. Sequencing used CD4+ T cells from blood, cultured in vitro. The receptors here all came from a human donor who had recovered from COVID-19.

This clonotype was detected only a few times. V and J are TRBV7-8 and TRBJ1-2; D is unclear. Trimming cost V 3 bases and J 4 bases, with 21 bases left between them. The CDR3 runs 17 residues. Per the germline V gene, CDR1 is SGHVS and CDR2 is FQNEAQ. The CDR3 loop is CASSFIGIRTFSYGYTF. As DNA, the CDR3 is TGTGCCAGCAGCTTCATTGGGATACGTACATTTAGCTATGGCTACACCTTC. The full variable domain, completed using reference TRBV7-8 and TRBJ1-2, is GAGVSQSPRYKVAKRGQDVALRCDPISGHVSLFWYQQALGQGPEFLTYFQNEAQLDKSGLPSDRFFAERPEGSVSTLKIQRTQQEDSAVYLCASSFIGIRTFSYGYTFGSGTRLTVV.

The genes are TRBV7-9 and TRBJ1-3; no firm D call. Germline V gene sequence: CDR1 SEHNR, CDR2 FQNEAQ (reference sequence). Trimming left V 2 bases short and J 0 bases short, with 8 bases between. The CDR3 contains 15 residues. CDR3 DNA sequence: TGTGCCAGCAGCTTAAATTCGGGCTCTGGAAACACCATATATTTT. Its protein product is CASSLNSGSGNTIYF.